The rows below give T cell receptor beta chains drawn from one sample of a study of neoadjuvant anti-PD-1 for oral cavity cancer. The method was immunoSEQ multiplex PCR; TCRdb's version includes in-frame clones alone and lacks a portion of them. The sample yields thousands of clones, 45% to 65% seen once. Sequenced here: tumor tissue, sampled after nivolumab (anti-PD-1) treatment. The receptors originated from a person aged 40 to 85 with oral cavity squamous cell carcinoma. The CDR3 runs from the conserved cysteine through the conserved F or W. The D gene is left open where the match is weak. Clone size is shown for a subset of rows, as once, few, many or a class of expanded clone.

cdr3_length j_call clone_size v_call d_call cdr3_aa cdr3_nt
12 TRBJ1-1 . TRBV10-3 TRBD1 CAIRQGDTEAFF TGTGCCATCAGGCAGGGGGACACTGAAGCTTTCTTT
15 TRBJ2-7 few TRBV11-2 . CASSQTDGFTYEQYF TGTGCCAGCAGCCAGACGGACGGGTTCACATACGAGCAGTACTTC
10 TRBJ1-1 hyperexpanded TRBV28 . CASMGTEAFF TGTGCCAGCATGGGCACTGAAGCTTTCTTT
13 TRBJ2-7 . TRBV5-1 . CASSLAPDYEQYF TGCGCCAGCAGCTTAGCTCCCGACTACGAGCAGTACTTC
17 TRBJ2-6 . TRBV5-1 . CASSLGGSGSGANVLTF TGCGCCAGCAGCTTGGGGGGGAGCGGCTCTGGGGCCAACGTCCTGACTTTC
15 TRBJ2-1 large TRBV6-5 TRBD2 CASSLTSGSNNEQFF TGTGCCAGCAGCCTTACTAGCGGGAGTAACAATGAGCAGTTCTTC
16 TRBJ2-1 . TRBV28 TRBD2 CASSLLTSGRTNEQFF TGTGCCAGCAGTTTATTAACTAGCGGGAGAACGAATGAGCAGTTCTTC
14 TRBJ1-1 . TRBV5-1 TRBD1 CASTRDSYNTEAFF TGCGCCAGCACCCGGGACAGCTATAACACTGAAGCTTTCTTT
12 TRBJ1-1 . TRBV15 . CATSGDRTEAFF TGTGCCACCAGCGGCGACCGCACTGAAGCTTTCTTT
14 TRBJ1-5 . TRBV28 TRBD1 CASRNRGLRQPQHF TGTGCCAGCAGGAACAGGGGGCTACGGCAGCCCCAGCATTTT
13 TRBJ1-2 . TRBV27 TRBD1 CASSWTGRYGYTF TGTGCCAGCAGTTGGACAGGGCGCTATGGCTACACCTTC
13 TRBJ1-1 . TRBV6-1 . CASSGTANTEAFF TGTGCCAGCAGTGGCACAGCGAACACTGAAGCTTTCTTT
12 TRBJ1-1 . TRBV19 . CATKGGFTEAFF TGTGCCACTAAGGGGGGATTCACTGAAGCTTTCTTT
12 TRBJ1-1 once TRBV6-6 . CASSYPGSEAFF TGTGCCAGCAGTTACCCCGGGAGTGAAGCTTTCTTT
15 TRBJ1-1 . TRBV6-1 . CASREGVGEGTEAFF TGTGCCAGCAGAGAGGGGGTGGGGGAGGGAACTGAAGCTTTCTTT
15 TRBJ2-6 . TRBV4-1 TRBD2 CASQTAGGGANVLTF TGCGCCAGCCAAACAGCGGGAGGAGGGGCCAACGTCCTGACTTTC